One and the same sample provided the 15 T cell receptor beta chains below, sequenced in a study of blood T cell repertoires in COVID-19. Measured with immunoSEQ multiplex PCR; TCRdb has only the in-frame clones, and not every one. This table holds hundreds of thousands of clones, about nine tenths found once. The sequencing sample was made of peripheral blood. The receptors derive from a woman aged 50 to 60 with acute or convalescent COVID-19.

V usage is TRBV6-6 and J usage is TRBJ2-5, with TRBD1 identical over 8 bases. The CDR3 has 12 amino acids. Germline-derived CDR1 and CDR2 are MNHNY and SVGAGI (reference sequence). V shed 11 bases and J 5 bases; nucleotides not matched to a gene: 7. The DNA for the CDR3 is TGTGCCTCTCGGGACAGGAGGGAGACCCAGTACTTC. This sequence encodes CASRDRRETQYF.

This chain joins TRBV6-5 and TRBJ1-2; no definite D call. The CDR3 totals 13 residues. CDR1 MNHEY and CDR2 SVGAGI come from the germline V gene. V lost 1 base and J 4 bases, leaving 7 bases between the germline ends. CDR3 sequence reads: CASSYLSGYGYTF. The CDR3, as DNA: TGTGCCAGCAGTTACTTGAGCGGCTATGGCTACACCTTC.

This clone was detected a few times. The chain joins TRBV25-1 to TRBJ2-1; 9 bases are shared with TRBD1. Germline-derived CDR1 and CDR2 are MGHDK and SYGVNS. With V trimmed by 1 base and J by 3 bases, 1 base remained unmatched. The CDR3 has 15 amino acids. This chain's CDR3 is CASSEWDRVYNEQFF. For the CDR3, the DNA is TGTGCCAGCAGTGAATGGGACAGGGTCTACAATGAGCAGTTCTTC. The full variable domain, with the rest looked up from reference TRBV25-1 and TRBJ2-1, is EADIYQTPRYLVIGTGKKITLECSQTMGHDKMYWYQQDPGMELHLIHYSYGVNSTEKGDLSSESTVSRIRTEHFPLTLESARPSHTSQYLCASSEWDRVYNEQFFGPGTRLTVL.

CDR3 nucleotides: TGTGCCAGCAGTTACTCGAGGGTGATAGATACGCAGTATTTT. It is translated as CASSYSRVIDTQYF. The gene calls are TRBV6-5 and TRBJ2-3; perhaps TRBD2 as D (5 bases). Trimming removed 0 bases at V and 5 bases at J, with 9 bases between. Germline V gene data show CDR1 as MNHEY and CDR2 as SVGAGI. This CDR3 region has 14 residues.

This chain uses TRBV6-2 or TRBV6-3 with TRBJ2-1, with 11 bases fitting TRBD1. This CDR3 is 20 amino acids long. Germline V CDR1 and CDR2: MNHEY, SVGEGT. V dropped 0 bases and J dropped 1; count of bases not matched to a gene: 11. CDR3 amino acids: CASSYSPDRGLPGSYNEQFF. The CDR3 nucleotides are TGTGCCAGCAGTTACTCGCCGGACAGGGGGCTCCCCGGATCCTACAATGAGCAGTTCTTC.

V and J are TRBV6-2 or TRBV6-3 and TRBJ2-5; 10 bases are shared with TRBD2. Trimming removed 5 bases from V and 2 bases from J; junction bases left unmatched: 11. Germline CDR1 is MNHEY and CDR2 is SVGEGT. The CDR3 has 17 amino acids. The CDR3, as DNA: TGTGCCAGCAGTCGGGGAAGCCTAGCGGGGGCACAAGAGACCCAGTACTTC. Its protein is CASSRGSLAGAQETQYF.

In DNA form, the CDR3 reads TGTGCCAGCAGTTTAACGGGACTGTCGCAGTATTTT. This gives the protein CASSLTGLSQYF. The rearrangement joins TRBV27 to TRBJ2-3; tentative D call: TRBD2 (6 bases). V lost 2 bases, J lost 10 bases, and 10 bases lay in between. The CDR3 runs to 12 residues. Germline V lookup: CDR1 MNHEY, CDR2 SMNVEV (reference sequence).

The gene calls are TRBV5-4 and TRBJ2-1; 8 bases line up with TRBD2. The CDR3 is made up of 14 amino acids. J lost 6 bases, V lost 0 bases, and 2 bases had no gene match. Per the germline V gene, CDR1 is SGHNT and CDR2 is YYREEE (reference sequence). CDR3 residues: CASSLAGGPNEQFF. CDR3 DNA: TGTGCCAGCAGCTTGGCGGGAGGGCCCAATGAGCAGTTCTTC.

V is TRBV30 and J is TRBJ1-1, with D possibly TRBD1 on 5 matching bases. The V end was cut by 2 bases, the J end by 0 bases, with 10 bases between. Germline V CDR1 and CDR2: GTSNPN, SVGIG (reference sequence). The CDR3 is 14 amino acids. In nucleotides, the CDR3 is TGTGCCTGGAGTTGGGGACTCCTGAACACTGAAGCTTTCTTT. It codes for CAWSWGLLNTEAFF.

The chain recombines TRBV18 with TRBJ2-7; the match to TRBD2 covers 12 bases. The CDR3 spans 15 residues. Germline CDR1 is KGHSH and CDR2 is LQKENI. J gave up 2 bases and V 3 bases, and 2 bases lay outside the gene matches. In DNA form, the CDR3 reads TGTGCCAGCTCACCGACTAGCGGGAGTACCTACGAGCAGTACTTC. Translating gives CASSPTSGSTYEQYF.

The chain links TRBV7-2 to TRBJ1-5; a possible D gene is TRBD1 (6 bases). Trimming shortened V by 1 base and J by 5 bases, and 12 bases separated the two germline ends. Looked up from germline, CDR1 is SGHTA and CDR2 is FQGNSA. The CDR3 contains 15 residues. CDR3: CASSLEGAGDQPQHF. CDR3 coding DNA: TGTGCCAGCAGCTTAGAGGGTGCAGGGGATCAGCCCCAGCATTTT.

The rearrangement links TRBV27 to TRBJ2-7; 10 bases line up with TRBD2. The CDR3 totals 13 residues. V lost 5 bases and J lost 5; bases outside the gene matches: 3. In germline, CDR1 is MNHEY, CDR2 SMNVEV (reference sequence). The CDR3 coding sequence is TGTGCCAGCAGTCGTCTAGCGGGGGACGAGCAGTACTTC. Translating it yields CASSRLAGDEQYF.

The chain recombines TRBV29-1 with TRBJ2-1; 10 bases line up with TRBD2. Per germline, CDR1 SQVTM and CDR2 ANQGSEA. The CDR3 is made up of 13 amino acids. J gave up 4 bases and V 7 bases, and 4 bases lay outside the gene matches. The CDR3 region is CSAGLAEYNEQFF. CDR3 nucleotide sequence: TGCAGCGCAGGACTAGCGGAGTACAATGAGCAGTTCTTC.

The chain has TRBV13 and TRBJ2-7; D possibly corresponds to TRBD1 (6 bases). CDR3 length equals 13 residues. CDR1 is PRHDT and CDR2 is FYEKMQ in the germline V gene (reference sequence). With 3 bases removed from V and 6 bases from J, the gap between germline ends came to 12 bases. The DNA of the CDR3 is TGTGCCAGCAGCTTCTTGGACAGCAGCGAGCAGTACTTC. Protein product: CASSFLDSSEQYF. Full variable domain (rest looked up from reference TRBV13 and TRBJ2-7): AAGVIQSPRHLIKEKRETATLKCYPIPRHDTVYWYQQGPGQDPQFLISFYEKMQSDKGSIPDRFSAQQFSDYHSELNMSSLELGDSALYFCASSFLDSSEQYFGPGTRLTVT.

The chain uses TRBV18 and TRBJ1-6; 10 positions match TRBD1. Per germline, CDR1 KGHSH and CDR2 LQKENI. The CDR3 consists of 15 residues. V shed 1 base and J 10 bases; nucleotides not matched to a gene: 4. The CDR3 nucleotides are TGTGCCAGCTCACCACGGGACAGGGGTGAATCACCCCTCCACTTT. Translating gives CASSPRDRGESPLHF.